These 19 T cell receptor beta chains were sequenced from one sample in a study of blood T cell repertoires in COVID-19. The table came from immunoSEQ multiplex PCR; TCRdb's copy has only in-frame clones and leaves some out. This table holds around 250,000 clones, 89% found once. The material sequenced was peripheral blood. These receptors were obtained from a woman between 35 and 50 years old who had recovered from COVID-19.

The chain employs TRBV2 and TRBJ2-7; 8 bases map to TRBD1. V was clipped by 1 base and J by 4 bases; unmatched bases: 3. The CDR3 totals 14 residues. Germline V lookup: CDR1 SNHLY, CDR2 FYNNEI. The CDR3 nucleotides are TGTGCCAGCAGTGAAGGCAGGGGGCGTTACGAGCAGTACTTC. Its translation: CASSEGRGRYEQYF.

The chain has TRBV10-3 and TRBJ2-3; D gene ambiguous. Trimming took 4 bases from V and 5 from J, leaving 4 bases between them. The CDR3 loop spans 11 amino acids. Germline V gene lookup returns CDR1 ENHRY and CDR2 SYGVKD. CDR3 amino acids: CAISAGDTQYF. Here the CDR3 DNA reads TGTGCCATCAGTGCGGGAGATACGCAGTATTTT.

The CDR3 here is CASSPALGLTDTQYF. The CDR3 DNA is TGCGCCAGCAGCCCAGCTTTGGGGCTCACAGATACGCAGTATTTT. The chain employs TRBV5-1 and TRBJ2-3; D might be TRBD1 (5 bases). CDR3 size: 15 residues. V was clipped by 4 bases and J by 2 bases, with 14 bases between them. Germline CDR1 is SGHRS and CDR2 is YFSETQ.

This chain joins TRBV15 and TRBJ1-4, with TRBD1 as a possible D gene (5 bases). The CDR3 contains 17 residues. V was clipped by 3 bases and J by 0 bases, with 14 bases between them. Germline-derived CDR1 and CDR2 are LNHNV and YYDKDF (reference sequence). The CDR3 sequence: CATSRPRGTATNEKLFF. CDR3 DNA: TGTGCCACCAGCAGGCCCCGGGGGACGGCAACTAATGAAAAACTGTTTTTT.

The CDR3 protein is CAINEGLGDGYTF. CDR3 sequence (DNA): TGTGCCATCAATGAAGGGCTCGGGGATGGCTACACCTTC. The chain is built from TRBV28 and TRBJ1-2; D gene unclear. This CDR3 region has 13 residues. V lost 10 bases to trimming and J lost 6 bases, with 18 bases between them. The germline V gene has CDR1 MDHEN and CDR2 SYDVKM.

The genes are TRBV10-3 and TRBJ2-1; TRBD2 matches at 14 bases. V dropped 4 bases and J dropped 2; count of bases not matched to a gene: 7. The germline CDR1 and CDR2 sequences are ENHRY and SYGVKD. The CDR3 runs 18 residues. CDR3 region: CAISAGTSGSGAYNEQFF. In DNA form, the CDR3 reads TGTGCCATCAGTGCCGGGACTAGCGGGAGTGGGGCCTACAATGAGCAGTTCTTC.

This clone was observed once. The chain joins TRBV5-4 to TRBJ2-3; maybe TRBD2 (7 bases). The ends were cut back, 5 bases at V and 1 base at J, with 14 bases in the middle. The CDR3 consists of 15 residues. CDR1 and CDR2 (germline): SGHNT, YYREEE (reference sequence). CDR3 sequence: CASRRRGGRTDTQYF. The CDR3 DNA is TGTGCCAGCAGAAGAAGGGGGGGGCGCACAGATACGCAGTATTTT.

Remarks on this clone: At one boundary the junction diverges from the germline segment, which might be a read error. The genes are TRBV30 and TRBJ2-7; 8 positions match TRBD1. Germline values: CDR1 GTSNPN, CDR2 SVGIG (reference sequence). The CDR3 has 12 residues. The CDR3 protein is CARQGSSYEQYF. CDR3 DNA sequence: TGCGCCCGACAGGGGTCTTCCTACGAGCAGTACTTC.

The CDR3 bases are TGCGCCAGCAGTGACGTCGGACTCAGAACCACAGATACGCAGTATTTT. Protein sequence: CASSDVGLRTTDTQYF. V and J are TRBV10-1 and TRBJ2-3; tentative D call: TRBD2 (5 bases). The germline V and J ends were trimmed by 3 bases and 2 bases, with 15 bases remaining between them. This CDR3 spans 16 amino acids. From germline, CDR1 is WNHNN and CDR2 SYGVQD (reference sequence).

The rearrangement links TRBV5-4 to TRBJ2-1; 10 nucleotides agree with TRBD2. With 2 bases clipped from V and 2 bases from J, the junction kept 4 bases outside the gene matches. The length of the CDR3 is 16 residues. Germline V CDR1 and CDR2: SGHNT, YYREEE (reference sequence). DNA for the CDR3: TGTGCCAGCAGCTTCTCTAGCGGGGGTGCCTACAATGAGCAGTTCTTC. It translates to CASSFSSGGAYNEQFF.

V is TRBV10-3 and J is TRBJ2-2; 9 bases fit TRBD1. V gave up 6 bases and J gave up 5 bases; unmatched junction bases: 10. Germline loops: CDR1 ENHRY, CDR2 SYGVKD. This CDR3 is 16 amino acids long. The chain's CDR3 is CAIRARTGAGTGELFF. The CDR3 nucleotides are TGTGCCATCAGGGCAAGGACAGGGGCGGGGACCGGGGAGCTGTTTTTT.

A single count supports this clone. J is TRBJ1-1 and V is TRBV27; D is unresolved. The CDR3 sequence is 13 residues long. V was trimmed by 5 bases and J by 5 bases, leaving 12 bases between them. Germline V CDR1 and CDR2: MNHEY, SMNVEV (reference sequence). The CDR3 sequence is CASSPPGGTEAFF. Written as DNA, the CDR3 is TGTGCCAGCAGTCCCCCGGGTGGGACTGAAGCTTTCTTT.

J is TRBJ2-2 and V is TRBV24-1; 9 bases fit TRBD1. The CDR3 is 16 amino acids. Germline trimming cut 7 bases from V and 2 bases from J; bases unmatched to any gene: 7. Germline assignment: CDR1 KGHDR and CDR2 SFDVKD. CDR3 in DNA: TGTGCCACCAGAGAACCGGGACAGGGCAACACCGGGGAGCTGTTTTTT. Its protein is CATREPGQGNTGELFF.

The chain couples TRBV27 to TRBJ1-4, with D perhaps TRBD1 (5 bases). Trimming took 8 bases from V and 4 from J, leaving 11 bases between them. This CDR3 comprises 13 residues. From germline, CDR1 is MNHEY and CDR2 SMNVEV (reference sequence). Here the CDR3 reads CASRGTNNEKLFF. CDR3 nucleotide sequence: TGTGCCAGCCGGGGGACGAATAATGAAAAACTGTTTTTT.

CDR3 region: CASRTTQTQYF. In DNA form, the CDR3 reads TGTGCCAGCAGAACCACTCAGACCCAGTACTTC. V usage is TRBV11-2 and J usage is TRBJ2-5, with no clear D. Germline V CDR1 and CDR2: SGHAT, FQNNGV. V was clipped by 6 bases and J by 6 bases, with 8 bases between them. The CDR3 length is 11 residues.

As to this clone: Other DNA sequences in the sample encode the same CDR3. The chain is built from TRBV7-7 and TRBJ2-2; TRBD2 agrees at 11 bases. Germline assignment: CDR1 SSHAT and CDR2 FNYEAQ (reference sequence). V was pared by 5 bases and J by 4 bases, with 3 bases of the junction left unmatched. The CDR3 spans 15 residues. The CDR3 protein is CASSLGTSGTGELFF. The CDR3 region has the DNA TGTGCCAGCAGCCTTGGGACTAGCGGCACCGGGGAGCTGTTTTTT.

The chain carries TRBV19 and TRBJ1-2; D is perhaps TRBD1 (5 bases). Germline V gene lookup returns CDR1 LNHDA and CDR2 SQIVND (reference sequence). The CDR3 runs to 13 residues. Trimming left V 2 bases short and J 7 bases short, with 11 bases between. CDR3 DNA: TGTGCCAGTAGTATAATGGCAGGGTCTGGCTACACCTTC. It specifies CASSIMAGSGYTF.

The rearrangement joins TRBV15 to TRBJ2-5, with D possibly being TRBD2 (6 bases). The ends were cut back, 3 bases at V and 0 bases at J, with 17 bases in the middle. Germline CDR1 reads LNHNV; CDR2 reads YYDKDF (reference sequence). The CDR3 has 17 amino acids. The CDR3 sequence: CATSRTGGGEYQETQYF. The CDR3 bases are TGTGCCACCAGCAGGACGGGCGGCGGGGAGTACCAAGAGACCCAGTACTTC.

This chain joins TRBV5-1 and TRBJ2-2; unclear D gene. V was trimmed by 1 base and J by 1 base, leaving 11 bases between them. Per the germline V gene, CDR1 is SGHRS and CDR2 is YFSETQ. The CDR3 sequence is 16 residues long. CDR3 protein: CASSLFPRKNTGELFF. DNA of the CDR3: TGCGCCAGCAGCTTGTTCCCCAGGAAGAACACCGGGGAGCTGTTTTTT.